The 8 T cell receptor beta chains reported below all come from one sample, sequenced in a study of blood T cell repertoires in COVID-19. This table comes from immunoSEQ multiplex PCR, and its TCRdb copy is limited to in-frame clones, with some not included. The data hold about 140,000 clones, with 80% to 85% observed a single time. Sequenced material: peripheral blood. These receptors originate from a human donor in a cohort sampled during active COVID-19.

CDR3 in amino acids: CASHRGINQPQHF. Here the CDR3 DNA reads TGTGCCAGCCACAGGGGGATCAATCAGCCCCAGCATTTT. The chain has TRBV6-5 and TRBJ1-5; 8 nucleotides line up with TRBD1. The CDR3 runs to 13 residues. V was clipped by 8 bases and J by 3 bases; unmatched bases: 3. Germline V gene lookup returns CDR1 MNHEY and CDR2 SVGAGI.

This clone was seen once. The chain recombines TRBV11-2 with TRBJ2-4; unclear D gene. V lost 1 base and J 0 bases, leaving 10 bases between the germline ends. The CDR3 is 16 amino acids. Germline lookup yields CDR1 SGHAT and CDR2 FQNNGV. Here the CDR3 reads CASSLVPGLAKNIQYF. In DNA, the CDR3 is TGTGCCAGCAGCTTAGTTCCAGGCCTAGCCAAAAACATTCAGTACTTC.

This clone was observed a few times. The CDR3 region is CASGSSGLETQYF. In DNA, the CDR3 is TGTGCCAGCGGGTCTAGCGGACTAGAGACCCAGTACTTC. The J gene is TRBJ2-5, the V gene TRBV2, with 7 bases lining up with TRBD2. CDR1 is SNHLY, CDR2 FYNNEI, per germline. CDR3 length: 13 amino acids. Trimming at V came to 8 bases and at J to 4 bases, leaving 7 bases not matched to a gene.

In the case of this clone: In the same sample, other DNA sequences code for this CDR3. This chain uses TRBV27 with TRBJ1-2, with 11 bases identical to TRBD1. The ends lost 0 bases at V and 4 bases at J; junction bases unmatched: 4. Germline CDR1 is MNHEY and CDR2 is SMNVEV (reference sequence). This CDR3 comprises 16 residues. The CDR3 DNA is TGTGCCAGCAGTTTATCAGGACAGGGGGCCGGCTATGGCTACACCTTC. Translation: CASSLSGQGAGYGYTF.

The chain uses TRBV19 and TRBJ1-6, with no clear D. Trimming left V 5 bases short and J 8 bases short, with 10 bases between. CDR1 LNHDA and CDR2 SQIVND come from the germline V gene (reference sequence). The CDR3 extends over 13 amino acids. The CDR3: CASSETGDSPLHF. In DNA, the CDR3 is TGTGCCAGTAGTGAAACGGGAGATTCACCCCTCCACTTT. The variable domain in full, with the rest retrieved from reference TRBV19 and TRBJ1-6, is DGGITQSPKYLFRKEGQNVTLSCEQNLNHDAMYWYRQDPGQGLRLIYYSQIVNDFQKGDIAEGYSVSREKKESFPLTVTSAQKNPTAFYLCASSETGDSPLHFGNGTRLTVT.

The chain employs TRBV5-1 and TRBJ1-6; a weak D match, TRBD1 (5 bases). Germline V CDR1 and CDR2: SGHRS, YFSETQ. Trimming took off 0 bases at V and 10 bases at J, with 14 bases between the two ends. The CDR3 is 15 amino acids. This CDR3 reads CASSLDRLPTSPLHF. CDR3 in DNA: TGCGCCAGCAGCTTGGACAGGCTCCCCACCTCACCCCTCCACTTT.

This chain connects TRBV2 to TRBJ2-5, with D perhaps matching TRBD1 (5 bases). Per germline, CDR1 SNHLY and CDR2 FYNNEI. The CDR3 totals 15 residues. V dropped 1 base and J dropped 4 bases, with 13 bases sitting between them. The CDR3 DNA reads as TGTGCCAGCAGTGAAGTCCCAGGGCCGTTAGAGACCCAGTACTTC. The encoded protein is CASSEVPGPLETQYF.

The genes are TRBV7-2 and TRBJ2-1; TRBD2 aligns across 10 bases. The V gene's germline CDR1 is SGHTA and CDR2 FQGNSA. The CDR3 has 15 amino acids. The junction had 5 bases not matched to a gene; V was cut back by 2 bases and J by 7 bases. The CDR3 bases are TGTGCCAGCAGCTTACTAGCGGGGGCCGGGAATGAGCAGTTCTTC. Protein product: CASSLLAGAGNEQFF.